This T cell receptor beta chain was observed in a study of blood T cell repertoires in COVID-19. Across the whole study: T cells, B-cell-depleted T cells, or PBMCs supplied cDNA or gDNA.

This table comes from immunoSEQ multiplex PCR, and its TCRdb copy is limited to in-frame clones, with some not included. There are roughly 350,000 clones in the sample; about 93% occur only once, and under 3.5% lies in the top ten. The CDR3 is 15 amino acids. Trimming removed 6 bases from V and 1 base from J; junction bases left unmatched: 5. Germline V gene lookup returns CDR1 ENHRY and CDR2 SYGVKD. Sequencing was done on a sample of peripheral blood. The receptor was derived from a woman between 18 and 29 years old who had recovered from COVID-19. The chain carries TRBV10-3 and TRBJ1-1; 10 nucleotides align to TRBD1. In nucleotides, the CDR3 is TGTGCCATCAGGGAAAGGACAGGGGGGAACACTGAAGCTTTCTTT. Translated: CAIRERTGGNTEAFF.